Below, 30 T cell receptor beta chains from the same sample are listed, as sequenced in a study of cytomegalovirus exposure and HLA in healthy donors. Researchers ran the PCR with 60 Vbeta and 13 Jbeta primers. Profiling relied on immunoSEQ multiplex PCR, and the TCRdb table lists in-frame clones only, not all of them. The table includes 200,000 or so clones, nearly 80% detected once. The sequenced sample was PBMCs. Source of these receptors: a man between 18 and 35 years old in good health and CMV-seronegative.

This clone showed up just once. The gene calls are TRBV15 and TRBJ2-7; 13 nucleotides align to TRBD2. The junction had 14 bases not matched to a gene; V was cut back by 0 bases and J by 3 bases. The CDR3 runs 20 residues. Germline V gives CDR1 LNHNV, CDR2 YYDKDF (reference sequence). In nucleotides, the CDR3 is TGTGCCACCAGCAGAGATCTGCGAGGACTAGCGGGGGCCCCCCTCTACGAGCAGTACTTC. Translation gives CATSRDLRGLAGAPLYEQYF.

The chain joins TRBV7-2 to TRBJ1-5, with a tentative D call TRBD1 (6 bases). Germline loops: CDR1 SGHTA, CDR2 FQGNSA. V lost 3 bases to trimming and J lost 0 bases, with 15 bases between them. This CDR3 contains 17 residues. CDR3 amino acids: CASSLFPDSFSNQPQHF. CDR3 nucleotides: TGTGCCAGCAGCTTGTTCCCGGACAGCTTTAGCAATCAGCCCCAGCATTTT.

On this clone itself: The CDR3 carries no conserved terminal phenylalanine or tryptophan, so it likely arises from a read error. Because the CDR3's place on the DNA is in doubt, the DNA is left out and the CDR3 is given as listed by TCRdb. The chain combines TRBV2 with TRBJ2-7; the table's D call of TRBD1 was not tested on the DNA. The CDR3 spans 12 residues, counting both ends. Germline lookup yields CDR1 SNHLY and CDR2 FYNNEI. The CDR3 region is CASSDDRTGIFL.

The V and J genes are TRBV7-6 and TRBJ1-1, with 7 nucleotides matching TRBD1. Germline V gene sequence: CDR1 SGHVS, CDR2 FNYEAQ. The V segment lost 5 bases and the J segment 1 base; nucleotides outside the gene matches: 4. CDR3 size: 14 residues. In DNA form, the CDR3 reads TGTGCCAGCAGCCCCGGACAGGCGAACACTGAAGCTTTCTTT. Translating gives CASSPGQANTEAFF.

This clone has only one observation. This chain joins TRBV7-8 and TRBJ2-7; 7 bases are a match to TRBD1. The trim removed 1 base at V and 0 bases at J, leaving 0 bases unmatched. The length of the CDR3 is 14 residues. CDR1 is SGHVS, CDR2 FQNEAQ, per germline. The CDR3 reads CASSLGDSSYEQYF. The CDR3 DNA sequence: TGTGCCAGCAGCTTAGGGGACAGCTCCTACGAGCAGTACTTC.

The V call is TRBV6-4, the J call TRBJ2-1, with D possibly being TRBD2 (6 bases). Trimming took off 4 bases at V and 6 bases at J, with 16 bases between the two ends. This CDR3 contains 15 residues. Per germline, CDR1 MRHNA and CDR2 SNTAGT. The CDR3 DNA reads as TGTGCCAGCAGTGTGTTCTCGGCGGGGAGCAATGAGCAGTTCTTC. This sequence encodes CASSVFSAGSNEQFF.

This chain connects TRBV7-2 to TRBJ2-7, with a tentative D call TRBD2 (5 bases). The CDR3 extends over 13 amino acids. V lost 3 bases and J 4 bases, leaving 10 bases between the germline ends. The germline V gene encodes CDR1 SGHTA and CDR2 FQGNSA. CDR3 coding DNA: TGTGCCAGCAGCTTCCAGCGACTATACGAGCAGTACTTC. As protein: CASSFQRLYEQYF.

The gene calls are TRBV28 and TRBJ2-7; D remains unclear. CDR3 length equals 12 residues. Germline V gene data show CDR1 as MDHEN and CDR2 as SYDVKM. V lost 5 bases and J 0 bases, leaving 5 bases between the germline ends. This CDR3 reads CASSLSSYEQYF. The CDR3 DNA is TGTGCCAGCAGTCTTAGCTCCTACGAGCAGTACTTC.

This clone was observed a handful of times. The genes are TRBV30 and TRBJ1-2, with a tentative D call TRBD1 (6 bases). V lost 2 bases and J 1 base, leaving 11 bases between the germline ends. Germline V gene sequence: CDR1 GTSNPN, CDR2 SVGIG (reference sequence). The CDR3 has 14 amino acids. The CDR3 DNA is TGTGCCTGGAGTAGTAGACAGGATAACTATGGCTACACCTTC. This gives the protein CAWSSRQDNYGYTF.

The rearrangement joins TRBV6-1 to TRBJ2-5; TRBD1 agrees at 8 bases. V gave up 4 bases and J gave up 5 bases; unmatched junction bases: 15. Germline values: CDR1 MNHNS, CDR2 SASEGT. The CDR3 sequence is 17 residues long. CDR3 bases: TGTGCCAGCAGTGCCGGACAGGGAAGAGCGCCATTCGAGACCCAGTACTTC. Its protein is CASSAGQGRAPFETQYF.

This sequence joins TRBV5-6 and TRBJ2-5; 10 bases fit TRBD1. CDR1 is SGHDT, CDR2 YYEEEE, per germline. The CDR3 length is 15 residues. The V and J ends lost 1 base and 4 bases, in that order; junction bases with no gene match: 4. CDR3 DNA sequence: TGTGCCAGCAGCTTGCGGGACAGGGGTGGAGAGACCCAGTACTTC. It codes for CASSLRDRGGETQYF.

The chain combines TRBV9 with TRBJ2-2; TRBD2 matches 10 bases. Unmatched junction bases numbered 3, after V lost 2 bases and J lost 5 bases. Germline-derived CDR1 and CDR2 are SGDLS and YYNGEE. This CDR3 is built from 15 residues. The CDR3, as DNA: TGTGCCAGCAGCGTTAGCGGGGGGTCGACCGGGGAGCTGTTTTTT. It is translated as CASSVSGGSTGELFF.

This sequence joins TRBV4-3 and TRBJ2-3; a possible D gene is TRBD1 (5 bases). Germline CDR1 LGHNA, CDR2 YSLEER. The CDR3 has 15 residues. V was cut by 5 bases and J by 2 bases, with 14 bases left in between. DNA for the CDR3: TGCGCCAGCAGCTATATACAAGGGGCCACAGATACGCAGTATTTT. Amino acid sequence: CASSYIQGATDTQYF.

The CDR3 nucleotides are TGTGCCAGCAGTTTTGGGACTAGTTCAGATACGCAGTATTTT. This gives the protein CASSFGTSSDTQYF. The rearrangement links TRBV28 to TRBJ2-3; 8 bases are a match to TRBD2. This CDR3 has 14 amino acids. With V trimmed by 3 bases and J by 4 bases, 3 bases remained unmatched. Looked up from germline, CDR1 is MDHEN and CDR2 is SYDVKM.

This clone was counted between two and nine times. The CDR3: CASSYGFRVYNEQFF. The CDR3 DNA reads TGTGCCAGCAGTTATGGTTTTCGGGTATACAATGAGCAGTTCTTC. The chain links TRBV6-5 to TRBJ2-1; D gene ambiguous. The CDR3 runs to 15 residues. The V end was cut by 3 bases, the J end by 4 bases, with 13 bases between. Germline CDR1 is MNHEY and CDR2 is SVGAGI.

The rearrangement uses TRBV29-1 and TRBJ2-2; 7 bases align to TRBD2. The CDR3 extends over 11 amino acids. Unmatched junction bases numbered 0, after V lost 7 bases and J lost 4 bases. CDR1 and CDR2 from the germline V gene are SQVTM and ANQGSEA. The CDR3 protein is CSGGGTGELFF. Written as DNA, the CDR3 is TGCAGCGGGGGGGGCACCGGGGAGCTGTTTTTT.

J is TRBJ1-2 and V is TRBV27; D might be TRBD1 (6 bases). Germline lookup yields CDR1 MNHEY and CDR2 SMNVEV (reference sequence). The CDR3 is 16 amino acids. Deletions cut 6 bases from V and 1 base from J, with 18 bases between. As DNA, the CDR3 is TGTGCCAGCAGGCCCACCGCTACAGGGAGTAACTATGGCTACACCTTC. Translation gives CASRPTATGSNYGYTF.

In this sample, this clone turned up once. The chain has TRBV7-2 and TRBJ1-1; D might be TRBD1 (5 bases). CDR1 and CDR2 from the germline V gene are SGHTA and FQGNSA. V lost 5 bases, J lost 1 base, and 14 bases lay in between. This CDR3 has 15 residues. The DNA for the CDR3 is TGTGCCAGCAGCCCTCGCGTGGGGCAGAACACTGAAGCTTTCTTT. Protein product: CASSPRVGQNTEAFF. The entire variable domain, with the rest obtained from reference TRBV7-2 and TRBJ1-1, is as follows: GAGVSQSPSNKVTEKGKDVELRCDPISGHTALYWYRQSLGQGLEFLIYFQGNSAPDKSGLPSDRFSAERTGGSVSTLTIQRTQQEDSAVYLCASSPRVGQNTEAFFGQGTRLTVV.

The chain carries TRBV6-4 and TRBJ2-4, with D hard to call. The germline V gene has CDR1 MRHNA and CDR2 SNTAGT. Trimming left V 0 bases short and J 0 bases short, with 9 bases between. The CDR3 consists of 16 residues. CDR3 in DNA: TGTGCCAGCAGTGACTCCCAGATTCTAGCCAAAAACATTCAGTACTTC. This encodes CASSDSQILAKNIQYF.

A single count supports this clone. The V and J genes are TRBV4-3 and TRBJ2-3; perhaps TRBD2 as D (5 bases). V was shortened by 0 bases and J by 6 bases, with 13 bases between the two germline ends. The CDR3 covers 15 residues. Germline assignment: CDR1 LGHNA and CDR2 YSLEER. The CDR3, as DNA: TGCGCCAGCAGCCAAGAGGGCCACACGGGGGATACGCAGTATTTT. This translates into CASSQEGHTGDTQYF.

J is TRBJ2-7 and V is TRBV15, with D unclear. The CDR3 has 13 amino acids. The V and J ends lost 6 bases and 4 bases respectively, with 13 bases between them. Germline-derived CDR1 and CDR2 are LNHNV and YYDKDF (reference sequence). CDR3 nucleotides: TGTGCCACCAGTCCAGGTGGGTGGTACGAGCAGTACTTC. Translation gives CATSPGGWYEQYF.

About this clone: The junction departs from germline at one end; a sequencing error may be responsible. The J gene is TRBJ2-1, the V gene TRBV7-7; D perhaps matches TRBD2 (6 bases). The germline V gene encodes CDR1 SSHAT and CDR2 FNYEAQ (reference sequence). The length of the CDR3 is 13 residues. In nucleotides, the CDR3 is TGTGCTAGCAGCCCGACGGAGGGCAATGAGCAGTTCTTC. Protein product: CASSPTEGNEQFF.

The chain has TRBV7-9 and TRBJ2-3; D is perhaps TRBD2 (6 bases). This CDR3 is 15 amino acids long. Germline V gene data show CDR1 as SEHNR and CDR2 as FQNEAQ (reference sequence). The ends were cut back, 6 bases at V and 3 bases at J, with 16 bases in the middle. The CDR3 protein is CASRTLRRGTDTQYF. CDR3 coding DNA: TGTGCCAGCAGAACCCTTCGACGGGGGACAGATACGCAGTATTTT.

The chain joins TRBV6-5 to TRBJ1-5, with 7 positions matching TRBD1. Trimming removed 6 bases from V and 0 bases from J; junction bases left unmatched: 2. The length of the CDR3 is 14 residues. Germline lookup yields CDR1 MNHEY and CDR2 SVGAGI. The CDR3 DNA is TGTGCCAGCAGCAGGGGGAATAGCAATCAGCCCCAGCATTTT. Its protein is CASSRGNSNQPQHF.

V and J are TRBV30 and TRBJ2-5, with 7 bases identical to TRBD1. After removal of 8 bases from V and 11 bases from J, the junction contained 14 bases not matched to a gene. Germline CDR1 is GTSNPN and CDR2 is SVGIG (reference sequence). The CDR3 is made up of 12 amino acids. The CDR3 DNA follows: TGTGCCGCCTGGGACAGACCACAAGAGCAGTACTTC. Translation: CAAWDRPQEQYF.

The V call is TRBV14, the J call TRBJ1-6; 9 positions match TRBD1. The J segment lost 7 bases and the V segment lost 2 bases, leaving 9 bases of the junction unmatched. The CDR3 has 17 residues. Germline assignment: CDR1 SGHDN and CDR2 FVKESK. The chain's CDR3 is CASSQLHPGQGNSPLHF. CDR3 DNA sequence: TGTGCCAGCAGCCAACTCCATCCGGGACAGGGAAATTCACCCCTCCACTTT.

This clone appeared a single time. DNA for the CDR3: TGTGCCAGCAGTTTTCCCAGGCAGGACCGGGGGAACACTGAAGCTTTCTTT. Translating it yields CASSFPRQDRGNTEAFF. This sequence joins TRBV28 and TRBJ1-1; D remains unclear. The CDR3 extends over 17 amino acids. CDR1 and CDR2 (germline): MDHEN, SYDVKM. V was clipped by 3 bases and J by 1 base, with 18 bases between them.

The J gene is TRBJ1-5, the V gene TRBV19, with 7 bases lining up with TRBD1. The germline V gene has CDR1 LNHDA and CDR2 SQIVND (reference sequence). The CDR3 extends over 16 amino acids. V lost 1 base to trimming and J lost 0 bases; unmatched junction nucleotides: 3. This chain's CDR3 is CASSIAGGNSNQPQHF. In nucleotides, the CDR3 is TGTGCCAGTAGTATAGCAGGGGGTAATAGCAATCAGCCCCAGCATTTT.

The rearrangement uses TRBV6-5 and TRBJ1-4; no definite D call. Trimming removed 6 bases at V and 4 bases at J, with 12 bases between. The CDR3 extends over 14 amino acids. CDR1 and CDR2 from the germline V gene are MNHEY and SVGAGI. CDR3 coding DNA: TGTGCCAGCAGCGGTTCAGGTTATAATGAAAAACTGTTTTTT. Its translation: CASSGSGYNEKLFF.

V gene TRBV5-1 combines with J gene TRBJ2-7; a weak D match, TRBD1 (5 bases). CDR1 SGHRS and CDR2 YFSETQ come from the germline V gene. The CDR3 has 15 residues. V was clipped by 0 bases and J by 7 bases, with 17 bases between them. The CDR3 protein is CASSLGHTQGMEQYF. The CDR3 DNA follows: TGCGCCAGCAGCTTGGGACATACGCAGGGAATGGAGCAGTACTTC.